Reported below is one TCR beta chain. Its antigen has not been determined. Nothing much larger sits one base from this clone, and base qualities are not available. The immunoSEQ Assay was used to sequence TCR beta CDR3 regions from DNA. As for the authors' bioinformatics: To compute T cell density, TCR beta template counts were normalized to usable DNA, which was estimated by amplifying housekeeping genes. Using the preseqR package, richness was estimated by extrapolating to 120,000 templates for tissue samples and 400,000 templates for PBMC samples. Clonality was defined as one minus Pielou's evenness. To identify tissue-enriched TCRs, differential abundance testing was run on productive amino-acid clonotypes with a minimum total count of 5 and an alpha of 0.1. The Jaccard Index and the Morisita Overlap Index were used to measure how much the repertoires overlapped between compartments. GLIPH clustered TCR beta CDR3s with public tetramer-defined viral CDR3s; viral motifs required at least three viral sequences plus V-gene enrichment. Held by TCRdb, this immuneACCESS table contains in-frame sequences only and omits some clones. Under half of the omission traces to an unresolved V gene where checked; the cause of the rest is unknown. From that table come the V and J calls and clone size; the DNA was used to work out D and trimming. The sample table shows about 9,800 clones, and under 55% are seen once. The ten largest account for less than 4% of the sample.

The data were obtained in a study of T cells in localized non-small cell lung cancer (dated by TCRdb to the early 2020s). Some background on the complete study: Comparing tumors with uninvolved tumor-adjacent lungs, the study looked at the T cell repertoires of over 200 patients with early-stage NSCLC. The cohort consisted of approximately 240 treatment-naive NSCLC patients whose localized lung tumors had been resected. NSCLC patients had a mean age of around 61 years, and around 140 were male and more than 90 female. Study-wide findings and limitations: Longer overall survival was associated with higher T cell density in blood, whereas shorter survival was associated with higher clonality in adjacent lung. A median of around 50 of the top 100 tumor clones were detected in paired uninvolved adjacent lung, and some 30 of these tumor clones were also found among the top 100 clones of the paired uninvolved adjacent lung. Since the design was exploratory, TCR variables were selected using unadjusted p-values with no false-discovery rate correction. The highest T cell clonality was observed in uninvolved tumor-adjacent lung, where clonality exceeded that of tumor, suggesting that antigenic responses were more focused in uninvolved tumor-adjacent lung. Because multi-region tumor sequencing was not performed, intratumor heterogeneity could not be ruled out.

Its CDR3 holds 14 amino acids, cysteine through phenylalanine. Only the CDR3 region is kept as DNA, spanning 42 bases read in frame from base 1. CDR1 and CDR2 (GTSNPN, SVGIG) derive from the germline V gene (reference sequence). V is pared back by 4 bases and J by 6 bases, with 13 bases lying between the germline termini. The sequence was collected from a woman aged 35-75 years with stage I lung adenocarcinoma. The sequence joins TRBV30 to TRBJ1-6, with the D segment identity uncertain. The sequencing used lymph node tissue, collected before any cancer treatment. The encoded CDR3 is CAWKFNSFNSPLHF. The DNA reads TGTGCCTGGAAATTTAATAGTTTTAATTCACCCCTCCACTTT.